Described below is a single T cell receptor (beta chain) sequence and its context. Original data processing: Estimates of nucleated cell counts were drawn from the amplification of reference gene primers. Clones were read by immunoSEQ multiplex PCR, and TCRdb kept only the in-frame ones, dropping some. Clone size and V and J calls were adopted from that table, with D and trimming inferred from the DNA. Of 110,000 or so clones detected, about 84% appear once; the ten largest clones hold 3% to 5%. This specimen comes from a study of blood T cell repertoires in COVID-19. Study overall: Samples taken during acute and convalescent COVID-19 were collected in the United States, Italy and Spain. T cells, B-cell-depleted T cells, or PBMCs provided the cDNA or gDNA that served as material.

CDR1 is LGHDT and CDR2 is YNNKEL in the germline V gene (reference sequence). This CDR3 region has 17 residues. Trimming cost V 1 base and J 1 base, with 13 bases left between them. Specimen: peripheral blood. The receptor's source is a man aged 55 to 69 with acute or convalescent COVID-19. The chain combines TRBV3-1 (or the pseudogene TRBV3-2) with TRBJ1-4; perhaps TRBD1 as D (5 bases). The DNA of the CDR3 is TGTGCCAGCAGCCAAGTCCAGGGACTAGGAACTAATGAAAAACTGTTTTTT. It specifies CASSQVQGLGTNEKLFF.